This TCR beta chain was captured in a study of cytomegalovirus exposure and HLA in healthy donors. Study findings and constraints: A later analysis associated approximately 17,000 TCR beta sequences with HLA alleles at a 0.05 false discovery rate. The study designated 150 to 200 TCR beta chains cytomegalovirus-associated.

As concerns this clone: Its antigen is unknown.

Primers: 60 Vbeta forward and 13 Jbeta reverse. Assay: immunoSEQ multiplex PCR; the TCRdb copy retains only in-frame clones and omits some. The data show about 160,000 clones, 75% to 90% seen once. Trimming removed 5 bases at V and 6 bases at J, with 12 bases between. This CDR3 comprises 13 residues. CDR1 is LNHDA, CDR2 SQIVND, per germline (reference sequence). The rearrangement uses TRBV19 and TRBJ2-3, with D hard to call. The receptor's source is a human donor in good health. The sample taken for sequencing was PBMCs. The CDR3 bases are TGTGCCAGTAGTCTCCGACACACCGATACGCAGTATTTT. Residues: CASSLRHTDTQYF. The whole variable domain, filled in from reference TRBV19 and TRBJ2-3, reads DGGITQSPKYLFRKEGQNVTLSCEQNLNHDAMYWYRQDPGQGLRLIYYSQIVNDFQKGDIAEGYSVSREKKESFPLTVTSAQKNPTAFYLCASSLRHTDTQYFGPGTRLTVL.